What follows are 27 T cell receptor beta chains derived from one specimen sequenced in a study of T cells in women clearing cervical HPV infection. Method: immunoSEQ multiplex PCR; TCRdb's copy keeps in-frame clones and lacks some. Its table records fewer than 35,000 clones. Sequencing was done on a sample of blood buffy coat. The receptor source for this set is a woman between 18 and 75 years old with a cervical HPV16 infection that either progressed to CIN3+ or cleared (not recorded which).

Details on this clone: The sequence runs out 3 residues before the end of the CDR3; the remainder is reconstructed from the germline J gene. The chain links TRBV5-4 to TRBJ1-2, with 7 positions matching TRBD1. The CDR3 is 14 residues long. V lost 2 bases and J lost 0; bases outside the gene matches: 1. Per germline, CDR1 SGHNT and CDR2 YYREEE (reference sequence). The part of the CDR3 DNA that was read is TGTGCCAGCAGCTTAGGGGGCGCTAACTATGGC. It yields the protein CASSLGGANYG. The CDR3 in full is CASSLGGANYGYTF.

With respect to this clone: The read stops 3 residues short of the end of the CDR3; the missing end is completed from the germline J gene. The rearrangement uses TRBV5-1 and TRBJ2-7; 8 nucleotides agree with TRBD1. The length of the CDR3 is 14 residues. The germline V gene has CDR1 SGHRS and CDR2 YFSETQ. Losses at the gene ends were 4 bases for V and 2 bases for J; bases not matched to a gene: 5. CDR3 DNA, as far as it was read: TGCGCCAGCAGCCGACTACAGGGGGCCTACGAG. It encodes CASSRLQGAYE. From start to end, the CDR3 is CASSRLQGAYEQYF.

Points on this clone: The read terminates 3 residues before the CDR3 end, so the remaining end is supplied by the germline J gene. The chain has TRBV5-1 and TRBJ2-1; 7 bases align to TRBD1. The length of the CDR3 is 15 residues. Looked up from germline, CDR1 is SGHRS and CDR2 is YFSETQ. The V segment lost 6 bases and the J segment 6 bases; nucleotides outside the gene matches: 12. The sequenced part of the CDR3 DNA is TGCGCCAGCACGCGCTCGGGACAGAACCTCAATGAG. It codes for CASTRSGQNLNE. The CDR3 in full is CASTRSGQNLNEQFF.

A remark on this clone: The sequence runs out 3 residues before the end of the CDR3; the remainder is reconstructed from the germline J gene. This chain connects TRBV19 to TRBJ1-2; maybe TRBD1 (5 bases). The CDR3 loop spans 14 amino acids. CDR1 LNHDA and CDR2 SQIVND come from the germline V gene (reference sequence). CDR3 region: CASQAGGTYNDYTF. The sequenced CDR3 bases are TGTGCCAGTCAGGCGGGGGGAACTTACAATGAC.

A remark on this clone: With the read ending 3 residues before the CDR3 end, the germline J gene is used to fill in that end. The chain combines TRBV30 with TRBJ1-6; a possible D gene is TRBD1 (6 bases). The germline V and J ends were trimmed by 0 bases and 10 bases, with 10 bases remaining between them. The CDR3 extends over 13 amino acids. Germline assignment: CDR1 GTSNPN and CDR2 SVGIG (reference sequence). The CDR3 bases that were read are TGTGCCTGGAGTGTACAGGGCGTATCACCC. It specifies CAWSVQGVSP. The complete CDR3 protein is CAWSVQGVSPLHF.

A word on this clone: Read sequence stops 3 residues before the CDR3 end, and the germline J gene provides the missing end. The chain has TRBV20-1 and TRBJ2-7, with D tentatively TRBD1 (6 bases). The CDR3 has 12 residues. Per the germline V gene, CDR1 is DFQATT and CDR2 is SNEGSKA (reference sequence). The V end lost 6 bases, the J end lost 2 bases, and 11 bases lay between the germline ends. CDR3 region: CSAKTGTYEQYF. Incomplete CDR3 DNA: TGCAGTGCGAAGACAGGAACCTACGAG.

Incomplete CDR3 DNA: TGTGCCAGCCCTGCCGGACTTTACACCGGGGAG. Amino acids: CASPAGLYTGE. The whole CDR3 region reads CASPAGLYTGELFF. The chain couples TRBV18 to TRBJ2-2; D possibly corresponds to TRBD2 (5 bases). The sequenced fragment ends 3 residues before the CDR3 boundary, so the rest is inferred from the germline J gene. The CDR3 has 14 residues. Germline CDR1 is KGHSH and CDR2 is LQKENI. Trimming removed 8 bases at V and 3 bases at J, with 13 bases between.

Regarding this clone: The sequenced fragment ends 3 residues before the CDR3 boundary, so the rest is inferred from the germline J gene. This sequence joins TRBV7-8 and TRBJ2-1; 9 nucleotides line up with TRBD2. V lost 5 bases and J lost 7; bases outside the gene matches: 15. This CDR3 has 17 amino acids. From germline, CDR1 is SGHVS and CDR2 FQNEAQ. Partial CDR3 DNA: TGTGCCAGCAGCCAAAAAGTTAGCGGGGGATCTCGTAATGAG. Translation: CASSQKVSGGSRNE. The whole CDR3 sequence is CASSQKVSGGSRNEQFF.

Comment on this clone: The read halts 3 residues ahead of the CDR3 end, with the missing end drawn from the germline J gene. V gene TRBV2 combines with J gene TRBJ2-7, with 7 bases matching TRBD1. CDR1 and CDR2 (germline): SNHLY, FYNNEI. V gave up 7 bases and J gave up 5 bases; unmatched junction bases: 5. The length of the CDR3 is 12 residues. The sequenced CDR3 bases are TGTGCCAGCAACCGACAGGGTGACGAG. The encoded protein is CASNRQGDE. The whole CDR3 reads CASNRQGDEQYF.

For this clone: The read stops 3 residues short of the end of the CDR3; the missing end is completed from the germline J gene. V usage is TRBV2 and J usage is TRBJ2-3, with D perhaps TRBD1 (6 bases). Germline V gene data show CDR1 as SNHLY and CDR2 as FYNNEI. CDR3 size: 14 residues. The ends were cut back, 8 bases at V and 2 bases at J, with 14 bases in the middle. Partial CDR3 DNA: TGTGCCAGCTGGACAGCTCAAAACACAGATACG. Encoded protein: CASWTAQNTDT. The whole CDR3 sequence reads CASWTAQNTDTQYF.

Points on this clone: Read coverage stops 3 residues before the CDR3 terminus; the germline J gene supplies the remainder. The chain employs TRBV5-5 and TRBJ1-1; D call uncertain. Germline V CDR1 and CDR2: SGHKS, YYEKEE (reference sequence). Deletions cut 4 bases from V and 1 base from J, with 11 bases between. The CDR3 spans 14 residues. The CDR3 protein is CASSIISGNTEAFF. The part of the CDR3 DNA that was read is TGTGCCAGCAGCATAATTAGCGGGAACACTGAA. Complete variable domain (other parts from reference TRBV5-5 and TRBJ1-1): DAGVTQSPTHLIKTRGQQVTLRCSPISGHKSVSWYQQVLGQGPQFIFQYYEKEERGRGNFPDRFSARQFPNYSSELNVNALLLGDSALYLCASSIISGNTEAFFGQGTRLTVV.

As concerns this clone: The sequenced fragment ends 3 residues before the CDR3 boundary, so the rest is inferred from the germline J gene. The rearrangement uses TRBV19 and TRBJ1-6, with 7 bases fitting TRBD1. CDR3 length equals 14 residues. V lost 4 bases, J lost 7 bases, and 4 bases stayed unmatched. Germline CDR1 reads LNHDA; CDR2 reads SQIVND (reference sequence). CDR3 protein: CASSRQGQNSPLHF. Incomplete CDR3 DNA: TGTGCCAGTAGTAGACAGGGCCAAAATTCACCC. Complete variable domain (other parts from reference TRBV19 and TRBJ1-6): DGGITQSPKYLFRKEGQNVTLSCEQNLNHDAMYWYRQDPGQGLRLIYYSQIVNDFQKGDIAEGYSVSREKKESFPLTVTSAQKNPTAFYLCASSRQGQNSPLHFGNGTRLTVT.

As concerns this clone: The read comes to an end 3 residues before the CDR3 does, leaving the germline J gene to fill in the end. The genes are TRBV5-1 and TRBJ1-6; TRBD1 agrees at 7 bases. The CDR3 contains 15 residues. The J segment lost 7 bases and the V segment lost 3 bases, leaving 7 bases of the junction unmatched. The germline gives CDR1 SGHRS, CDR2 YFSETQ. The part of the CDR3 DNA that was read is TGCGCCAGCAGCTCTTTGGACAGGTTGAATTCACCC. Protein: CASSSLDRLNSP. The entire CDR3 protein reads CASSSLDRLNSPLHF. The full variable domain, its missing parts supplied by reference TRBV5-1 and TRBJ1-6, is KAGVTQTPRYLIKTRGQQVTLSCSPISGHRSVSWYQQTPGQGLQFLFEYFSETQRNKGNFPGRFSGRQFSNSRSEMNVSTLELGDSALYLCASSSLDRLNSPLHFGNGTRLTVT.

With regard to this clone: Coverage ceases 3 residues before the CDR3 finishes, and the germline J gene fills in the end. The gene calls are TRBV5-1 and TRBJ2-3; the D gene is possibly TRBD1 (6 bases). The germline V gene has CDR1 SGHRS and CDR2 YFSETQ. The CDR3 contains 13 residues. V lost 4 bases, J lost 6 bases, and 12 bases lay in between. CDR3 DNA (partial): TGCGCCAGCAGCCCGGGGACATCCGATACG. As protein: CASSPGTSDT. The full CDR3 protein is CASSPGTSDTQYF.

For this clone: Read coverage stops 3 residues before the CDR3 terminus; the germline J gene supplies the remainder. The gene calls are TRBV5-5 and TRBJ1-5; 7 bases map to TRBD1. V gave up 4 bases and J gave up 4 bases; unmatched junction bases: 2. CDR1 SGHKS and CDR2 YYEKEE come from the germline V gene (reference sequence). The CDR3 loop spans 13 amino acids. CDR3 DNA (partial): TGTGCCAGCAGCCTACAGGGGAATCAGCCC. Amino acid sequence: CASSLQGNQP. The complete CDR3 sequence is CASSLQGNQPQHF.

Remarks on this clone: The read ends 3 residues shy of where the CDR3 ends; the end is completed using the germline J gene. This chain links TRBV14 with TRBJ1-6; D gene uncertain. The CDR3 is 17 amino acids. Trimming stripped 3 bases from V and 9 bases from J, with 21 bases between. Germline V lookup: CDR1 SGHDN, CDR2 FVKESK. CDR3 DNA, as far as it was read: TGTGCCAGCAGCCATCCGACCCGGCTCAGCGGTGGTTCACCC. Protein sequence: CASSHPTRLSGGSP. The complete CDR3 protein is CASSHPTRLSGGSPLHF.

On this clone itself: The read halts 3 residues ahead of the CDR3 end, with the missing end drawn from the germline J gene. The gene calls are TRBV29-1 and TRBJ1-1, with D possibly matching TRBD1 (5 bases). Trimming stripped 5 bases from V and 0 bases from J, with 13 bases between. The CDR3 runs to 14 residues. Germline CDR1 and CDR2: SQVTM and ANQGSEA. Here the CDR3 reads CSVLWGTMNTEAFF. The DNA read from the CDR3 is TGCAGCGTTCTCTGGGGCACCATGAACACTGAA. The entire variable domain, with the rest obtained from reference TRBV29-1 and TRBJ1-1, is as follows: SAVISQKPSRDICQRGTSLTIQCQVDSQVTMMFWYRQQPGQSLTLIATANQGSEATYESGFVIDKFPISRPNLTFSTLTVSNMSPEDSSIYLCSVLWGTMNTEAFFGQGTRLTVV.

Partial CDR3 DNA: TGCAGCGTTGAAGGACAGGGCTTGGAGACG. Amino acids: CSVEGQGLET. The entire CDR3 is CSVEGQGLETQYF. The chain uses TRBV29-1 and TRBJ2-3; 7 bases fit TRBD1. The sequence runs out 3 residues before the end of the CDR3; the remainder is reconstructed from the germline J gene. This CDR3 spans 13 amino acids. In germline, CDR1 is SQVTM, CDR2 ANQGSEA.

Here the CDR3 reads CASSEVSGFSNQPQHF. CDR3 DNA (partial): TGTGCCAGCAGTGAAGTATCGGGGTTTAGCAATCAGCCC. The chain couples TRBV2 to TRBJ1-5; no definite D call. Sequencing ends 3 residues short of the CDR3 end; the germline J gene provides the rest. V lost 1 base to trimming and J lost 0 bases, with 10 bases between them. This CDR3 contains 16 residues. Germline V gene sequence: CDR1 SNHLY, CDR2 FYNNEI.

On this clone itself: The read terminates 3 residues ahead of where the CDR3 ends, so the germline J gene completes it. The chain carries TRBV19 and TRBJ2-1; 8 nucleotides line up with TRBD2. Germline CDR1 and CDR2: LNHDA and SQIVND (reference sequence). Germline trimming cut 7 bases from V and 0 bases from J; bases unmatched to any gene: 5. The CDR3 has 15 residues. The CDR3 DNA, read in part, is TGTGCCAGTACCGGGGGGGGGAGCTCCTACAATGAG. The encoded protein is CASTGGGSSYNE. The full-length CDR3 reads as CASTGGGSSYNEQFF.

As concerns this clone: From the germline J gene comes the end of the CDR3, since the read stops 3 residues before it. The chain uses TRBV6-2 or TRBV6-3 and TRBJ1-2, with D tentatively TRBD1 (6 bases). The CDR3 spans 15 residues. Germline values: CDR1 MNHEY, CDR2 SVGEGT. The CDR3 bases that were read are TGTGCCAGCAGTACCCACAGGGAACCAATTCGAGGC. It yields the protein CASSTHREPIRG. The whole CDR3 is CASSTHREPIRGYTF.

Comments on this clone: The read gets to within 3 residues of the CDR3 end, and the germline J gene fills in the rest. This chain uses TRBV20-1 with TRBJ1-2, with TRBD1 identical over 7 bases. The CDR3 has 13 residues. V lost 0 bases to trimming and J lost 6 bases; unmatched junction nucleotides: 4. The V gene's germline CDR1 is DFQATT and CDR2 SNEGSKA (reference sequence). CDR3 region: CSARERTGDGYTF. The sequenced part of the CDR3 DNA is TGCAGTGCTAGAGAGCGGACAGGAGATGGC.

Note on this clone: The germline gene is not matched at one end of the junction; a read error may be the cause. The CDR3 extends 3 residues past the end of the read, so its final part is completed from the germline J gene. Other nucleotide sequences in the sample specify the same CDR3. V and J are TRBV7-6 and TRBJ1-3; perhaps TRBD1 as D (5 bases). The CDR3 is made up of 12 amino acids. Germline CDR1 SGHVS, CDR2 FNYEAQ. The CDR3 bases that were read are TGTGCCAGCAGCCCTAGGGGAAACACG. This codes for CASSPRGNT. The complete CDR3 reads CASSPRGNTIYF.

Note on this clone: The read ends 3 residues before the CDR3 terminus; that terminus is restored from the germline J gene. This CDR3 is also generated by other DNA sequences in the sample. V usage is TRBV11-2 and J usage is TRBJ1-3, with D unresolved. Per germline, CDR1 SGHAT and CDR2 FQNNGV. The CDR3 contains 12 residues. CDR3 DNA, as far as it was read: TGTGCCAGCAGGAGCGACGGAAGCACG. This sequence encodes CASRSDGST. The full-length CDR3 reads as CASRSDGSTIYF.

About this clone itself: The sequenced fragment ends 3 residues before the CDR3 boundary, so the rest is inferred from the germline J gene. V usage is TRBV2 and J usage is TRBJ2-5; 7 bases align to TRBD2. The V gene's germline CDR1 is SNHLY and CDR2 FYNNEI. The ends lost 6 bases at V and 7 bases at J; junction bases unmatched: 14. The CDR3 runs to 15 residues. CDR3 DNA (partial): TGTGCCAGCAGGATGAGACTAGCCCTCTCTCGGACC. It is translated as CASRMRLALSRT. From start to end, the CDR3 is CASRMRLALSRTQYF.

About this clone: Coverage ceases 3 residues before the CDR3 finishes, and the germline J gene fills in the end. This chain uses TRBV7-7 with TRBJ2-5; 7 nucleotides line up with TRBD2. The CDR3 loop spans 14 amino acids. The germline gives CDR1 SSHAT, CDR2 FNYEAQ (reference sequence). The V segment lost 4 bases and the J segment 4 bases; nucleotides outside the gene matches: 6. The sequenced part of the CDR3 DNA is TGTGCCAGCAGCTCAGTCAGGGAGGGAGAGACC. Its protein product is CASSSVREGET. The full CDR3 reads CASSSVREGETQYF.

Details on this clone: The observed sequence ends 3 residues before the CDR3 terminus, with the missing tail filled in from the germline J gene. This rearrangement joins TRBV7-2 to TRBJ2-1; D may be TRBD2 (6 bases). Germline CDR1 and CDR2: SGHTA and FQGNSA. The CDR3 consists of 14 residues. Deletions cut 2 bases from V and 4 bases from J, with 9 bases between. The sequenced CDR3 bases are TGTGCCAGCAGCTTAATGGGGGGATACAATGAG. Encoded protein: CASSLMGGYNE. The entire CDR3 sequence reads CASSLMGGYNEQFF.